The 17 T cell receptor beta chains reported below all come from one sample, sequenced in a study of regulatory T cells in long-lasting Graves disease (dated by TCRdb to the early 2020s). Receptor amplification or capture employed multiplex PCR. Sequencing was carried out with an Illumina HiSeq 4000. TCR beta libraries were built with iRepertoire HTBI primers and Arm-PCR amplification of CDR3 regions. TCRdb ran its own pipeline on the public reads, namely fastp trimming at Q25 and MiXCR clone calling, and kept in-frame beta chains. Duplicate CDR3 protein sequences are folded into a single record with the most common DNA and genes. The sample table lists a few hundred thousand distinct CDR3 sequences, roughly a fifth of them with a count of one. Of the sample, approximately 13% is held by the ten largest clones. In light of the paper, this sample's time point label describes: newly diagnosed GD, antithyroid drugs for less than 3 months. RNA was extracted from PBMCs in TRIzol for both TCR sequencing and RNA sequencing.

The material sequenced was peripheral blood mononuclear cells (PBMCs), taken at new diagnosis, from a patient treated with antithyroid drugs. These receptor sequences come from a female donor with Graves disease.

This chain connects TRBV7-7 to TRBJ2-3; 9 bases fit TRBD2. This CDR3 has 16 residues. Germline V gene sequence: CDR1 SSHAT, CDR2 FNYEAQ (reference sequence). After removal of 4 bases from V and 1 base from J, the junction contained 6 bases not matched to a gene. CDR3 bases: TGTGCCAGCAGCTATAGCGGGAGTGGTGGCACAGATACGCAGTATTTT. Translating it yields CASSYSGSGGTDTQYF.

At least ten counts were recorded for this clonotype. V and J are TRBV20-1 and TRBJ1-6; D not certain. Germline V gene sequence: CDR1 DFQATT, CDR2 SNEGSKA (reference sequence). CDR3 length: 13 amino acids. V was shortened by 3 bases and J by 10 bases, with 13 bases between the two germline ends. In nucleotides, the CDR3 is TGCAGTGCTAGTTATAGGGCCGTCTCACCCCTCCACTTT. Its protein is CSASYRAVSPLHF.

In its sample, this clonotype was seen a few times. Possible read error: a much larger clone is one base away. CDR3: CASSQGRINTGAFF. The CDR3 DNA reads TGTGCCAGCAGCCAGGGAAGGATAAACACTGGAGCTTTCTTT. This rearrangement joins TRBV9 to TRBJ1-1; maybe TRBD1 (5 bases). The germline V gene has CDR1 SGDLS and CDR2 YYNGEE. This CDR3 contains 14 residues.

This clonotype occurred many times. The chain carries TRBV11-2 and TRBJ1-1; D remains ambiguous. Germline lookup yields CDR1 SGHAT and CDR2 FQNNGV. This CDR3 comprises 14 residues. The V end was cut by 3 bases, the J end by 12 bases, with 20 bases between. The CDR3 protein is CASSLNDLVGSTFF. CDR3 DNA sequence: TGTGCCAGCAGCTTGAACGACCTGGTCGGATCGACTTTCTTT.

This clonotype has at least ten counts. The chain has TRBV29-1 and TRBJ2-7; D might be TRBD1 (5 bases). This CDR3 spans 13 amino acids. Deletions cut 2 bases from V and 3 bases from J, with 11 bases between. From germline, CDR1 is SQVTM and CDR2 ANQGSEA. CDR3 in DNA: TGCAGCGTTGAACTAGGGGCCAGCTACGAGCAGTACTTC. It encodes CSVELGASYEQYF.

This clonotype came up many times. This chain links TRBV7-7 with TRBJ2-5, with TRBD2 as a possible D gene (6 bases). The CDR3 is made up of 18 amino acids. Trimming shortened V by 1 base and J by 2 bases, and 20 bases separated the two germline ends. The germline CDR1 and CDR2 sequences are SSHAT and FNYEAQ (reference sequence). The CDR3 bases are TGTGCCAGCAGCTTAGGGGGGTTGGGAGGAAGCGGACAAGAGACCCAGTACTTC. Encoded protein: CASSLGGLGGSGQETQYF.

This clonotype was seen many times. The V and J genes are TRBV7-2 and TRBJ2-7, with 8 bases identical to TRBD2. The CDR3 runs 15 residues. CDR1 and CDR2 from the germline V gene are SGHTA and FQGNSA. After removal of 1 base from V and 7 bases from J, the junction contained 9 bases not matched to a gene. The CDR3 DNA sequence: TGTGCCAGCAGCTTAGTCGGGGGGGCAGCGGAAGAGCAGTACTTC. Translation: CASSLVGGAAEEQYF.

The V and J genes are TRBV2 and TRBJ2-5; the D gene is possibly TRBD2 (6 bases). The tail of the sequence fits TRBJ2-7 better, so the J call may be wrong. This CDR3 region has 12 residues. Germline CDR1 is SNHLY and CDR2 is FYNNEI. CDR3 sequence reads: CASRGTGVEQYF. CDR3 bases: TGTGCCAGCAGGGGGACGGGGGTCGAGCAGTACTTC.

Many counts were recorded for this clonotype. The chain links TRBV7-2 to TRBJ2-7; D unclear. Germline lookup yields CDR1 SGHTA and CDR2 FQGNSA. CDR3 size: 13 residues. With 5 bases removed from V and 2 bases from J, the gap between germline ends came to 10 bases. CDR3 protein: CASSPIPTYEQYF. As DNA, the CDR3 is TGTGCCAGCAGCCCGATACCTACCTACGAGCAGTACTTC.

The V and J genes are TRBV2 and TRBJ2-5; D tentatively reads TRBD1 or TRBD2 (5 bases each). V lost 6 bases and J 0 bases, leaving 11 bases between the germline ends. The germline gives CDR1 SNHLY, CDR2 FYNNEI. The CDR3 consists of 14 residues. The CDR3 sequence is CASRGDGDQETQYF. Here the CDR3 DNA reads TGTGCCAGCAGAGGGGACGGTGACCAAGAGACCCAGTACTTC.

The table lists this clonotype with many counts. The chain has TRBV12-3 or TRBV12-4 and TRBJ2-7; D is possibly TRBD2 (7 bases). Trimming took 5 bases from V and 2 from J, leaving 16 bases between them. The CDR3 is 15 amino acids. In nucleotides, the CDR3 is TGTGCCAGCAGTCCCCCCGGGGGGCTGACCTACGAGCAGTACTTC. Translating it yields CASSPPGGLTYEQYF.

The CDR3 region is CASSAGSYGYTF. For the CDR3, the DNA is TGTGCCAGCAGCGCGGGTTCCTATGGCTACACCTTC. This chain uses TRBV28 with TRBJ1-2; D remains unclear. This CDR3 has 12 amino acids. CDR1 and CDR2 (germline): MDHEN, SYDVKM. V was cut by 6 bases and J by 4 bases, with 9 bases left in between.

The chain couples TRBV20-1 to TRBJ1-2, with a tentative D call TRBD1 (6 bases). V lost 0 bases, J lost 4 bases, and 9 bases lay in between. Germline CDR1 reads DFQATT; CDR2 reads SNEGSKA (reference sequence). The CDR3 runs 13 residues. The DNA of the CDR3 is TGCAGTGCTAGAGATCTGGACAGCTATGGCTACACCTTC. It specifies CSARDLDSYGYTF.

The chain carries TRBV12-3 or TRBV12-4 and TRBJ1-4; the D gene is possibly TRBD1 (5 bases). The germline V and J ends were trimmed by 3 bases and 0 bases, with 17 bases remaining between them. The CDR3 contains 18 residues. The CDR3 sequence: CASSFGRSLGATNEKLFF. The CDR3 DNA is TGTGCCAGCAGTTTTGGACGCTCCTTGGGGGCAACTAATGAAAAACTGTTTTTT.

This clonotype appeared many times. The chain links TRBV4-2 to TRBJ2-5; maybe TRBD2 (6 bases). Per germline, CDR1 LGHNA and CDR2 YNFKEQ. The CDR3 loop spans 15 amino acids. Trimming pared 0 bases from V and 4 bases from J, leaving 12 bases between. DNA of the CDR3: TGTGCCAGCAGCCAAGAACTTCCCGGGGGAGAGACCCAGTACTTC. It codes for CASSQELPGGETQYF.

This clonotype was counted at least ten times. The chain combines TRBV11-2 with TRBJ2-3; maybe TRBD2 (6 bases). The CDR3 consists of 15 residues. Trimming shortened V by 6 bases and J by 2 bases, and 15 bases separated the two germline ends. The germline V gene encodes CDR1 SGHAT and CDR2 FQNNGV. The CDR3 nucleotides are TGTGCCAGCAGTGGAGGGAGACCCGCCACAGATACGCAGTATTTT. Encoded protein: CASSGGRPATDTQYF.

This clonotype has only a few counts. V usage is TRBV19 and J usage is TRBJ2-1; D is ambiguous. V was pared by 3 bases and J by 7 bases, with 7 bases between. Germline V gives CDR1 LNHDA, CDR2 SQIVND (reference sequence). This CDR3 region has 12 residues. CDR3 DNA: TGTGCCAGTAGTATTACGTTTAATGAGCAGTTCTTC. Translated, it gives CASSITFNEQFF.